What follows are 18 T cell receptor beta chains derived from one specimen sequenced in a study of regulatory T cells in long-lasting Graves disease (dated by TCRdb to the early 2020s). This specimen's time point label, interpreted: newly diagnosed GD, antithyroid drugs for less than 3 months. For both TCR sequencing and RNA sequencing, RNA was extracted from PBMCs in TRIzol. Libraries came from multiplex PCR. Sequencing used an Illumina HiSeq 4000. To build TCR beta libraries, CDR3 regions were amplified by Arm-PCR using iRepertoire HTBI primers. TCRdb cleaned the public reads at Q25 with fastp, built clones with MiXCR and kept in-frame beta chains. Duplicate CDR3 protein sequences are folded into a single record with the most common DNA and genes. Across this sample there are 300,000 to 400,000 distinct CDR3 sequences, with over 15% seen only once. The ten most abundant clones make up roughly 27% of the sample.

The same data also contributed to another study, on T cells in Graves' hyperthyroidism and ophthalmopathy.

The sample was peripheral blood mononuclear cells (PBMCs), taken at new diagnosis, from a patient treated with antithyroid drugs. These receptors came from a man in his forties or fifties with Graves disease. Donor details come from another sample of the same person, matched by shared clones.

This clonotype occurred a few times. The chain is built from TRBV4-1 and TRBJ2-7; 9 nucleotides align to TRBD2. CDR3 length: 15 amino acids. In germline, CDR1 is MGHRA, CDR2 YSYEKL. Trimming cost V 1 base and J 7 bases; bases outside gene matches: 8. The CDR3 nucleotides are TGCGCCAGCAGCCAAGGCCTAGCGGGGATCCCTGAGCAGTACTTC. Its translation is CASSQGLAGIPEQYF.

This clonotype was seen more than once but under ten times. Possible read error: a much larger clone is one base away. The CDR3 region is CATGGQNTEAFF. The CDR3 region has the DNA TGTGCCACCGGGGGACAGAACACTGAAGCTTTCTTT. The rearrangement links TRBV6-1 to TRBJ1-1; maybe TRBD1 (6 bases). V was pared by 10 bases and J by 1 base, with 10 bases between. The CDR3 loop spans 12 amino acids. CDR1 and CDR2 from the germline V gene are MNHNS and SASEGT.

There are many counts of this clonotype. The genes are TRBV18 and TRBJ1-1, with a tentative D call TRBD1 (5 bases). The CDR3 has 14 amino acids. Germline loops: CDR1 KGHSH, CDR2 LQKENI. Trimming removed 5 bases at V and 11 bases at J, with 21 bases between. CDR3 coding DNA: TGTGCCAGCTCAGAGATTCGGGGCGGGACTTCGGCTTTCTTT. Translated, it gives CASSEIRGGTSAFF.

This clonotype was counted ten times or more. The chain uses TRBV3-1 and TRBJ1-3, with D possibly TRBD1 on 5 matching bases. The germline gives CDR1 LGHDT, CDR2 YNNKEL (reference sequence). The CDR3 sequence is 15 residues long. Trimming removed 7 bases at V and 4 bases at J, with 17 bases between. The CDR3 sequence: CASTKLRDGGNTIYF. DNA for the CDR3: TGTGCCAGCACTAAACTCCGGGACGGAGGAAACACCATATATTTT.

This clonotype was found many times. In DNA, the CDR3 is TGTGCCAGCAGGTGGACAGGAGAATCTCAGCCCCAGCATTTT. This codes for CASRWTGESQPQHF. The chain carries TRBV6-1 and TRBJ1-5, with 7 positions matching TRBD1. The V gene's germline CDR1 is MNHNS and CDR2 SASEGT. J lost 6 bases, V lost 6 bases, and 8 bases had no gene match. CDR3 length equals 14 residues.

This clonotype was seen repeatedly, ten times or more. The rearrangement uses TRBV27 and TRBJ1-4, with D unclear. Germline assignment: CDR1 MNHEY and CDR2 SMNVEV (reference sequence). With 6 bases removed from V and 5 bases from J, the gap between germline ends came to 16 bases. The CDR3 is made up of 15 amino acids. The CDR3 region is CASSRYTGGNEKLFF. CDR3 sequence (DNA): TGTGCCAGCAGCCGCTACACCGGCGGGAATGAAAAACTGTTTTTT. Variable domain in full (rest from reference TRBV27 and TRBJ1-4): EAQVTQNPRYLITVTGKKLTVTCSQNMNHEYMSWYRQDPGLGLRQIYYSMNVEVTDKGDVPEGYKVSRKEKRNFPLILESPSPNQTSLYFCASSRYTGGNEKLFFGSGTQLSVL.

This clonotype was recorded many times. J is TRBJ2-3 and V is TRBV28, with D possibly being TRBD2 (7 bases). The CDR3 loop spans 15 amino acids. Per the germline V gene, CDR1 is MDHEN and CDR2 is SYDVKM. Trimming took off 3 bases at V and 1 base at J, with 11 bases between the two ends. In DNA form, the CDR3 reads TGTGCCAGCAGTTTCGGGCGGGGGCGCACAGATACGCAGTATTTT. It encodes CASSFGRGRTDTQYF.

This clonotype has just a few counts. The chain uses TRBV20-1 and TRBJ2-1; D may be TRBD1 or TRBD2 (5 bases each). V gave up 1 base and J gave up 5 bases, with 12 bases separating them. The CDR3 has 14 residues. Germline V gene sequence: CDR1 DFQATT, CDR2 SNEGSKA (reference sequence). The CDR3 protein is CSARAGPIHNEQFF. The CDR3 DNA reads as TGCAGTGCTAGAGCGGGACCCATACACAATGAGCAGTTCTTC.

This clonotype was counted at least ten times. The CDR3 protein is CASSATSGGNEQFF. CDR3 DNA sequence: TGTGCCAGCAGTGCAACTAGCGGGGGTAATGAGCAGTTCTTC. V gene TRBV2 combines with J gene TRBJ2-1; 11 bases are shared with TRBD2. This CDR3 region has 14 residues. Trimming removed 4 bases from V and 7 bases from J; junction bases left unmatched: 3. CDR1 SNHLY and CDR2 FYNNEI come from the germline V gene.

The chain is built from TRBV5-1 and TRBJ1-5; TRBD1 is a possible D gene (5 bases). CDR1 and CDR2 (germline): SGHRS, YFSETQ. V was clipped by 0 bases and J by 9 bases, with 16 bases between them. The CDR3 is 15 residues long. The CDR3, as DNA: TGCGCCAGCAGCTTGGGGGGGACGGATGGAGCGCCCCAGCATTTT. As protein: CASSLGGTDGAPQHF.

Many counts were recorded for this clonotype. This chain links TRBV12-3 or TRBV12-4 with TRBJ1-5; tentative D call: TRBD1 (6 bases). There are 13 residues in the CDR3. V lost 1 base and J lost 7, with 8 bases in between. Here the CDR3 reads CASSLGGQQPQHF. The CDR3 nucleotides are TGTGCCAGCAGTTTAGGGGGGCAGCAGCCCCAGCATTTT.

In this sample, this clonotype turned up many times. The chain is built from TRBV7-2 and TRBJ2-7; no reliable D call. The CDR3 covers 19 residues. Looked up from germline, CDR1 is SGHTA and CDR2 is FQGNSA. The ends were cut back, 4 bases at V and 5 bases at J, with 30 bases in the middle. Here the CDR3 DNA reads TGTGCCAGCAGCTCTAGGGTGATTAGGTTAGGGCCCGCAACCCACGAGCAGTACTTC. This gives the protein CASSSRVIRLGPATHEQYF.

This clonotype was recorded many times. CDR3 loop: CSVDAGLGQYF. For the CDR3, the DNA is TGCAGCGTCGACGCCGGGCTAGGGCAGTATTTT. This chain links TRBV29-1 with TRBJ2-3; D is ambiguous. Trimming took 6 bases from V and 11 from J, leaving 15 bases between them. From germline, CDR1 is SQVTM and CDR2 ANQGSEA. The CDR3 is 11 amino acids.

This clonotype was counted at least ten times. V usage is TRBV20-1 and J usage is TRBJ2-7; 7 bases fit TRBD2. The length of the CDR3 is 14 residues. Trimming at V came to 0 bases and at J to 5 bases, leaving 7 bases not matched to a gene. Germline V gene data show CDR1 as DFQATT and CDR2 as SNEGSKA (reference sequence). The CDR3 DNA sequence: TGCAGTGCTAGAGAGCCGCTGGCGGGGGACGAGCAGTACTTC. As protein: CSAREPLAGDEQYF.

Comments on this clonotype: A read error may explain this, as a much larger clone is one base away. The chain has TRBV6-1 and TRBJ1-3; D is undetermined. CDR3 size: 15 residues. Per germline, CDR1 MNHNS and CDR2 SASEGT. Trimming took 4 bases from V and 2 from J, leaving 12 bases between them. CDR3: CASSGGGPPGNTIYF. In DNA form, the CDR3 reads TGTGCCAGCAGTGGAGGAGGCCCTCCTGGAAACACCATATATTTT.

Notes on this clonotype: Given a much more abundant clone one base away, this may be a read error. This chain links TRBV6-1 with TRBJ1-1, with D tentatively TRBD1 (5 bases). This CDR3 is built from 13 residues. CDR1 and CDR2 (germline): MNHNS, SASEGT. The CDR3 nucleotides are TGTGCCAGCCGGAGGGAGTGGGGCACTGGAGCTTTCTTT. It translates to CASRREWGTGAFF.

This clonotype was observed many times. The CDR3 loop is CASSPGSDRRDTQYF. CDR3 bases: TGTGCCAGCTCACCCGGTAGCGACAGGAGGGATACGCAGTATTTT. The chain employs TRBV18 and TRBJ2-3; tentative D call: TRBD1 (6 bases). Germline V lookup: CDR1 KGHSH, CDR2 LQKENI. This CDR3 comprises 15 residues. V was clipped by 3 bases and J by 6 bases, with 16 bases between them.

This clonotype was detected only a few times. J is TRBJ2-5 and V is TRBV10-3; D is ambiguous. V was clipped by 5 bases and J by 2 bases, with 6 bases between them. There are 12 residues in the CDR3. Germline V CDR1 and CDR2: ENHRY, SYGVKD. The CDR3: CAISLPQETQYF. CDR3 bases: TGTGCCATCAGTTTACCGCAAGAGACCCAGTACTTC.